These 29 T cell receptor beta chains were sequenced from one sample in a study of cytomegalovirus exposure and HLA in healthy donors. PCR employed 60 Vbeta and 13 Jbeta primers. Some clones are missing from TCRdb's copy, which holds only in-frame ones; the method was immunoSEQ multiplex PCR. This sample has some 200,000 clones, with roughly 78% found just once. Sample: PBMCs. Receptor source: a girl under 18 in good health and CMV-seropositive.

The J gene is TRBJ2-6, the V gene TRBV2, with 9 bases that match TRBD1. In germline, CDR1 is SNHLY, CDR2 FYNNEI. With 6 bases clipped from V and 0 bases from J, the junction kept 9 bases outside the gene matches. CDR3 size: 18 residues. In nucleotides, the CDR3 is TGTGCCAGCAGCCTCCGGGACAGGGTCCTCTCTGGGGCCAACGTCCTGACTTTC. Its protein product is CASSLRDRVLSGANVLTF.

The V call is TRBV18, the J call TRBJ1-5; tentatively, D is TRBD1 (5 bases). This CDR3 spans 12 amino acids. Trimming removed 3 bases from V and 9 bases from J, with 9 bases in between. Germline V gene lookup returns CDR1 KGHSH and CDR2 LQKENI. CDR3 coding DNA: TGTGCCAGCTCACCGCCTACAGGGCCCCAGCATTTT. Amino acid sequence: CASSPPTGPQHF.

The chain uses TRBV5-4 and TRBJ1-3; D is ambiguous. The CDR3 is 13 residues long. Germline values: CDR1 SGHNT, CDR2 YYREEE (reference sequence). Trimming took 0 bases from V and 9 from J, leaving 10 bases between them. In nucleotides, the CDR3 is TGTGCCAGCAGCTTGGCCCCAGAGGCCACCATATATTTT. Its translation: CASSLAPEATIYF.

The V call is TRBV5-4, the J call TRBJ2-7; possibly TRBD2 for D (6 bases). The germline V gene encodes CDR1 SGHNT and CDR2 YYREEE (reference sequence). The CDR3 covers 14 residues. Deletions cut 4 bases from V and 7 bases from J, with 18 bases between. DNA for the CDR3: TGTGCCAGCAGCGTAGGAGGGGCCACGTGGGAGCAGTACTTC. Translated, it gives CASSVGGATWEQYF.

This clone has just a few counts. The genes are TRBV5-4 and TRBJ2-7; 7 positions agree with TRBD2. Germline CDR1 SGHNT, CDR2 YYREEE (reference sequence). Trimming took 4 bases from V and 7 from J; bases not matched to a gene: 17. The CDR3 runs to 16 residues. CDR3 nucleotide sequence: TGTGCCAGCAGCGGGGGTCCCGGGACTACTTCGGGGGAGCAGTACTTC. Translated: CASSGGPGTTSGEQYF.

The chain joins TRBV5-1 to TRBJ1-2; 9 bases map to TRBD1. Losses at the gene ends were 0 bases for V and 0 bases for J; bases not matched to a gene: 12. The V gene's germline CDR1 is SGHRS and CDR2 YFSETQ. This CDR3 region has 19 residues. The CDR3 here is CASSLGTNRDRETNYGYTF. The CDR3 coding sequence is TGCGCCAGCAGCTTGGGAACAAACCGGGACAGGGAGACTAACTATGGCTACACCTTC.

The CDR3 DNA reads as TGTGCCAGCAGCGGAGATCGGGTTCTTTACGAGCAGTACTTC. It codes for CASSGDRVLYEQYF. The chain carries TRBV7-9 and TRBJ2-7; D ambiguous. CDR1 is SEHNR and CDR2 is FQNEAQ in the germline V gene (reference sequence). With 5 bases removed from V and 4 bases from J, the gap between germline ends came to 15 bases. The CDR3 runs 14 residues. The full variable domain, rest sourced from reference TRBV7-9 and TRBJ2-7, is DTGVSQNPRHKITKRGQNVTFRCDPISEHNRLYWYRQTLGQGPEFLTYFQNEAQLEKSRLLSDRFSAERPKGSFSTLEIQRTEQGDSAMYLCASSGDRVLYEQYFGPGTRLTVT.

V usage is TRBV15 and J usage is TRBJ1-3; maybe TRBD1 (6 bases). The CDR3 has 16 residues. V was clipped by 6 bases and J by 0 bases, with 15 bases between them. The V gene's germline CDR1 is LNHNV and CDR2 YYDKDF (reference sequence). In nucleotides, the CDR3 is TGTGCCACCAGGACGGGGGGGCTTAGCTCTGGAAACACCATATATTTT. It translates to CATRTGGLSSGNTIYF.

V and J are TRBV4-1 and TRBJ2-1, with D tentatively TRBD2 (7 bases). Germline V gene sequence: CDR1 MGHRA, CDR2 YSYEKL. There are 16 residues in the CDR3. The V end lost 2 bases, the J end lost 7 bases, and 18 bases lay between the germline ends. This chain's CDR3 is CASSQPARGRGNEQFF. In DNA, the CDR3 is TGCGCCAGCAGCCAACCGGCCCGGGGGAGGGGGAATGAGCAGTTCTTC.

This sequence joins TRBV19 and TRBJ2-1, with TRBD1 as a possible D gene (6 bases). Trimming took off 2 bases at V and 5 bases at J, with 13 bases between the two ends. This CDR3 has 15 amino acids. CDR1 is LNHDA and CDR2 is SQIVND in the germline V gene (reference sequence). CDR3 protein: CASSIWGQGDNEQFF. CDR3 DNA: TGTGCCAGTAGTATATGGGGGCAGGGCGACAATGAGCAGTTCTTC.

This clone was observed a few times. The chain recombines TRBV7-9 with TRBJ2-7; no reliable D call. This CDR3 is built from 14 residues. V was cut by 1 base and J by 5 bases, with 12 bases left in between. Germline CDR1 reads SEHNR; CDR2 reads FQNEAQ (reference sequence). The CDR3 coding sequence is TGTGCCAGCAGCTTAGTAGGAGACGGCGACGAGCAGTACTTC. Translating it yields CASSLVGDGDEQYF.

This sequence joins TRBV6-1 and TRBJ1-1; D is perhaps TRBD1 (6 bases). The CDR3 spans 15 residues. The V end lost 2 bases, the J end lost 0 bases, and 10 bases lay between the germline ends. From germline, CDR1 is MNHNS and CDR2 SASEGT. The CDR3 region is CASSELGHLNTEAFF. CDR3 DNA sequence: TGTGCCAGCAGTGAATTGGGACACCTGAACACTGAAGCTTTCTTT.

The chain has TRBV4-2 and TRBJ1-1; D is perhaps TRBD1 (5 bases). Trimming removed 4 bases from V and 4 bases from J, with 10 bases in between. The germline CDR1 and CDR2 sequences are LGHNA and YNFKEQ. The CDR3 runs to 13 residues. CDR3 loop: CASSPGGTTEAFF. DNA for the CDR3: TGTGCCAGCAGCCCCGGGGGAACCACTGAAGCTTTCTTT.

This rearrangement joins TRBV6-5 to TRBJ1-2; 9 nucleotides align to TRBD1. This CDR3 comprises 14 residues. V was clipped by 5 bases and J by 5 bases; unmatched bases: 6. The germline CDR1 and CDR2 sequences are MNHEY and SVGAGI. CDR3 sequence reads: CASSPGQGVYGYTF. In nucleotides, the CDR3 is TGTGCCAGCAGTCCGGGACAGGGTGTATATGGCTACACCTTC.

The V gene is TRBV7-8, the J gene TRBJ1-1; TRBD1 aligns across 8 bases. The germline V gene has CDR1 SGHVS and CDR2 FQNEAQ. The CDR3 is 17 residues long. The V segment lost 1 base and the J segment 5 bases; nucleotides outside the gene matches: 12. The CDR3 DNA reads as TGTGCCAGCAGCTTAGTGTCAGGGGGCAATAGTTGGACTGAAGCTTTCTTT. Its translation is CASSLVSGGNSWTEAFF.

V is TRBV6-5 and J is TRBJ2-3; 8 nucleotides line up with TRBD2. The J segment lost 3 bases and the V segment lost 3 bases, leaving 8 bases of the junction unmatched. The germline CDR1 and CDR2 sequences are MNHEY and SVGAGI. The CDR3 is 16 residues long. In DNA form, the CDR3 reads TGTGCCAGCAGTTATGTCCCTGGCGGGGGGACAGATACGCAGTATTTT. It codes for CASSYVPGGGTDTQYF.

This clone was recorded a few times. This sequence joins TRBV5-6 and TRBJ1-2, with 7 bases matching TRBD1. The CDR3 runs 17 residues. J lost 0 bases, V lost 3 bases, and 11 bases had no gene match. Germline V gene data show CDR1 as SGHDT and CDR2 as YYEEEE. The CDR3 reads CASSSTGALTSNYGYTF. The CDR3 coding sequence is TGTGCCAGCAGCTCTACAGGGGCGCTCACCTCTAACTATGGCTACACCTTC.

The rearrangement links TRBV4-3 to TRBJ1-6; D is perhaps TRBD1 (6 bases). The CDR3 loop spans 17 amino acids. V gave up 1 base and J gave up 5 bases, with 15 bases separating them. Germline V gene sequence: CDR1 LGHNA, CDR2 YSLEER. The CDR3 region is CASSQGGGLRNNSPLHF. For the CDR3, the DNA is TGCGCCAGCAGCCAAGGGGGGGGGCTGCGGAATAATTCACCCCTCCACTTT.

V gene TRBV9 combines with J gene TRBJ2-5, with TRBD2 identical over 8 bases. V gave up 0 bases and J gave up 3 bases; unmatched junction bases: 4. CDR3 length: 15 residues. The germline V gene encodes CDR1 SGDLS and CDR2 YYNGEE. The CDR3 loop reads CASSVATSEEETQYF. In DNA form, the CDR3 reads TGTGCCAGCAGCGTAGCGACTAGCGAGGAAGAGACCCAGTACTTC.

This chain links TRBV28 with TRBJ1-2; D ambiguous. The CDR3 length is 13 residues. CDR1 and CDR2 from the germline V gene are MDHEN and SYDVKM. Trimming removed 3 bases from V and 4 bases from J, with 9 bases in between. In DNA, the CDR3 is TGTGCCAGCAGTTTGGTGGAGGGCTATGGCTACACCTTC. It encodes CASSLVEGYGYTF.

The chain uses TRBV10-3 and TRBJ1-2; D is unresolved. CDR1 and CDR2 (germline): ENHRY, SYGVKD. With 4 bases removed from V and 0 bases from J, the gap between germline ends came to 9 bases. The CDR3 runs to 14 residues. The CDR3 sequence is CAISGAIANYGYTF. The CDR3 DNA is TGTGCCATCAGTGGGGCAATTGCTAACTATGGCTACACCTTC.

This chain connects TRBV19 to TRBJ2-3; 7 nucleotides align to TRBD1. The CDR3 length is 13 residues. The V segment lost 6 bases and the J segment 6 bases; nucleotides outside the gene matches: 6. Looked up from germline, CDR1 is LNHDA and CDR2 is SQIVND (reference sequence). In DNA form, the CDR3 reads TGTGCCAGTAGCCCGGACAGGAGGGATACGCAGTATTTT. Its protein is CASSPDRRDTQYF.

The rearrangement uses TRBV5-4 and TRBJ2-3; 13 positions match TRBD2. Germline trimming cut 3 bases from V and 2 bases from J; bases unmatched to any gene: 6. Looked up from germline, CDR1 is SGHNT and CDR2 is YYREEE (reference sequence). The CDR3 is 17 residues long. The CDR3 DNA is TGTGCCAGCAGCTCCCGGACTAGCGGGGGACCCACAGATACGCAGTATTTT. It is translated as CASSSRTSGGPTDTQYF.

The chain combines TRBV7-2 with TRBJ2-7, with TRBD2 identical over 11 bases. The J segment lost 1 base and the V segment lost 5 bases, leaving 4 bases of the junction unmatched. CDR3 length equals 15 residues. The germline V gene has CDR1 SGHTA and CDR2 FQGNSA. The CDR3 region is CASSTTSGRSYEQYF. Here the CDR3 DNA reads TGTGCCAGCAGCACAACTAGCGGGAGATCCTACGAGCAGTACTTC.

J is TRBJ2-7 and V is TRBV9; 8 bases agree with TRBD2. The CDR3 extends over 16 amino acids. The V segment lost 0 bases and the J segment 2 bases; nucleotides outside the gene matches: 7. Germline-derived CDR1 and CDR2 are SGDLS and YYNGEE. CDR3 sequence: CASSVVAGGPPYEQYF. The CDR3 bases are TGTGCCAGCAGCGTAGTGGCGGGGGGTCCCCCCTACGAGCAGTACTTC.

The chain carries TRBV6-5 and TRBJ1-1; the D gene is possibly TRBD1 (5 bases). Trimming cost V 4 bases and J 10 bases, with 13 bases left between them. CDR1 and CDR2 from the germline V gene are MNHEY and SVGAGI. This CDR3 contains 12 residues. CDR3: CASSSGLGGAFF. In DNA, the CDR3 is TGTGCCAGCAGTTCAGGGTTAGGCGGAGCTTTCTTT.

The gene calls are TRBV10-3 and TRBJ1-5; D gene unclear. Germline CDR1 reads ENHRY; CDR2 reads SYGVKD. The CDR3 loop spans 16 amino acids. Trimming stripped 10 bases from V and 0 bases from J, with 19 bases between. In DNA form, the CDR3 reads TGTGCCACTCCTTTGAGGTGGATCTATAGCAATCAGCCCCAGCATTTT. Translation gives CATPLRWIYSNQPQHF.

The chain combines TRBV4-1 with TRBJ2-7, with D tentatively TRBD2 (6 bases). Germline V gene sequence: CDR1 MGHRA, CDR2 YSYEKL. The CDR3 sequence is 15 residues long. The ends were cut back, 6 bases at V and 1 base at J, with 16 bases in the middle. The CDR3 DNA follows: TGCGCCAGCAGTGACCTCGGGGGACCTTCCTACGAGCAGTACTTC. Residues: CASSDLGGPSYEQYF.

This clone has a handful of counts. The V call is TRBV5-1, the J call TRBJ2-7; 9 nucleotides agree with TRBD2. The CDR3 sequence is 16 residues long. The germline CDR1 and CDR2 sequences are SGHRS and YFSETQ. V gave up 3 bases and J gave up 0 bases; unmatched junction bases: 7. Written as DNA, the CDR3 is TGCGCCAGCAGCTCAGGACTAGCGCAGAGCTCCTACGAGCAGTACTTC. It codes for CASSSGLAQSSYEQYF. Variable domain in full (rest from reference TRBV5-1 and TRBJ2-7): KAGVTQTPRYLIKTRGQQVTLSCSPISGHRSVSWYQQTPGQGLQFLFEYFSETQRNKGNFPGRFSGRQFSNSRSEMNVSTLELGDSALYLCASSSGLAQSSYEQYFGPGTRLTVT.